This T cell receptor beta chain was sequenced for a study of blood T cell repertoires in COVID-19. At the level of the study: Nucleic acid was either cDNA or gDNA, and it came from T cells, B-cell-depleted T cells, or PBMCs.

The ends were cut back, 3 bases at V and 2 bases at J, with 8 bases in the middle. Germline assignment: CDR1 KGHSH and CDR2 LQKENI. The CDR3 is 13 residues long. As handled by the study authors: Amplifying reference gene primers gave estimates of nucleated cell counts. Sequencing was performed with immunoSEQ multiplex PCR; in TCRdb, only in-frame clones are kept and a portion is missing. V and J calls and clone size are as listed in that table; D and trimming were resolved from the DNA. The table has approximately 170,000 clones, roughly 80% seen once. Patients in Seattle were enrolled during active infection, then followed longitudinally.

The chain has TRBV18 and TRBJ2-7, with D possibly TRBD1 on 5 matching bases. The clonotype originates from a woman in her 70s with COVID-19, enrolled during active disease. The specimen sequenced was peripheral blood. The CDR3 protein is CASSPTATYEQYF. The CDR3 DNA follows: TGTGCCAGCTCACCGACAGCTACCTACGAGCAGTACTTC.